This record looks at one T cell receptor beta chain sequence and its context. Its antigen remains unidentified. J lost 8 bases, V lost 0 bases, and 3 bases had no gene match. CDR3 length equals 15 residues. The V gene's germline CDR1 is MNHEY and CDR2 SVGAGI. Noted treatment: roughly nine-day PBMC culture with coronavirus spike peptide pools or control peptides (ViraFEST assay). Sequence data for DNA of cultured CD4+ T cells were generated by the Oncomine TCR Beta short-read assay. TCRdb called the PCR reads again in MiXCR, with one record for every CDR3 protein. The data hold roughly 15,000 distinct CDR3 sequences, with around 47% observed a single time. This entry belongs to a study of vaccination and CD4 T cells after COVID-19.

The chain couples TRBV6-5 to TRBJ2-1; 11 bases agree with TRBD1. The sequenced sample was CD4+ T cells from blood, cultured in vitro. The sequence was obtained from a human donor who had recovered from COVID-19. The CDR3 region has the DNA TGTGCCAGCAGTTACTCCGGGACAGGGGGGTATGAGCAGTTCTTC. Its protein is CASSYSGTGGYEQFF.